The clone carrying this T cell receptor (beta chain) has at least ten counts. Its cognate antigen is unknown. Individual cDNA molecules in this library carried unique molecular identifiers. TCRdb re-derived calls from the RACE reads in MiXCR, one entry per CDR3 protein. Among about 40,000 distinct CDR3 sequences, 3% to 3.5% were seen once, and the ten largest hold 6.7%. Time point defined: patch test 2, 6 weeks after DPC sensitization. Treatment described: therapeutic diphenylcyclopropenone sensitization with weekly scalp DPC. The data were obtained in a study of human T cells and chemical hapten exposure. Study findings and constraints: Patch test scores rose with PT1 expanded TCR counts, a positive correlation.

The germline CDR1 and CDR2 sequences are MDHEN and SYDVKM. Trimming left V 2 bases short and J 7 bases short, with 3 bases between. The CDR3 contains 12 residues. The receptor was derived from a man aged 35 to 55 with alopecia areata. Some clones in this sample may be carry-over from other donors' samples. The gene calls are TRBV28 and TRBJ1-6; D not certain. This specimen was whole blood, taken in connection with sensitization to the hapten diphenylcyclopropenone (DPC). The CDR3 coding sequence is TGTGCCAGCAGTTTAAGGAATTCACCCCTCCACTTT. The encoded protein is CASSLRNSPLHF.